A selection of T cell receptor beta chains follows, all from one sample in a study of CD8 T cells in ankylosing spondylitis. TCRdb re-analysed the 5' RACE reads in MiXCR, keeping a single row per CDR3 protein. The sample contains about 150,000 distinct CDR3 sequences, 30% to 35% of which appear only once. Material for sequencing was synovial fluid, either unsorted or a sorted T cell fraction (not recorded which). The receptor set was obtained from a male donor with ankylosing spondylitis. The CDR3 runs from the conserved cysteine through the conserved F or W. Fields, in order: D gene, clone size, J gene, V gene, CDR3 protein, CDR3 DNA. A D gene is named only where the DNA matches it firmly. Only some rows state a clone size, as once, few, many or a class for expanded clones.

>-|-|TRBJ2-5|TRBV7-6
CASSLTSETQYF
TGTGCCAGCAGCTTAACTAGCGAGACCCAGTACTTC
>TRBD2|few|TRBJ2-5|TRBV12-3/TRBV12-4
CASSLGGGSGETQYF
TGTGCCAGCAGTTTAGGGGGGGGGTCAGGGGAGACCCAGTACTTC
>TRBD1|-|TRBJ1-2|TRBV7-2
CASSFSGTGANYGYTF
TGTGCCAGCAGCTTCTCCGGGACAGGGGCAAACTATGGCTACACCTTC
>-|few|TRBJ1-1|TRBV11-3
CASSSRSNTEAFF
TGTGCCAGCAGCTCCCGTTCTAACACTGAAGCTTTCTTT
>TRBD1|few|TRBJ2-6|TRBV12-3/TRBV12-4
CASSRQGAGSGANVLTF
TGTGCCAGCAGTCGACAGGGGGCTGGGTCTGGGGCCAACGTCCTGACTTTC
>-|-|TRBJ2-7|TRBV12-3/TRBV12-4
CASSLGLISEQYF
TGTGCCAGCAGTTTGGGTCTTATCTCCGAGCAGTACTTC
>-|-|TRBJ1-5|TRBV12-3/TRBV12-4
CASSPGGDSNQPQHF
TGTGCCAGCAGTCCGGGCGGGGATAGCAATCAGCCCCAGCATTTT
>-|many|TRBJ2-3|TRBV20-1
CSAREGEGTDTQYF
TGCAGTGCTAGAGAAGGGGAGGGCACAGATACGCAGTATTTT
>TRBD1|many|TRBJ1-1|TRBV27
CASRNRDRGGNTEAFF
TGTGCCAGCAGGAACCGGGACAGGGGGGGGAACACTGAAGCTTTCTTT
>-|few|TRBJ1-5|TRBV11-2
CASSFLSPCNQPQHF
TGTGCCAGCAGCTTTTTGTCCCCCTGCAATCAGCCCCAGCATTTT
>-|-|TRBJ2-1|TRBV5-1
CASSLLGEAYNEQFF
TGCGCCAGCAGCTTGCTGGGAGAGGCTTACAATGAGCAGTTCTTC
>TRBD2|few|TRBJ2-1|TRBV12-3/TRBV12-4
CASSSRLAGTSLNNEQFF
TGTGCCAGCAGCTCCAGACTAGCGGGGACCTCCCTCAACAATGAGCAGTTCTTC
>-|-|TRBJ2-5|TRBV10-2
CASRFGAQETQYF
TGCGCCAGCAGGTTCGGGGCTCAAGAGACCCAGTACTTC
>-|-|TRBJ2-1|TRBV20-1
CSAKTWDWSSYNEQFF
TGCAGTGCTAAGACGTGGGACTGGAGCTCCTACAATGAGCAGTTCTTC
>-|-|TRBJ2-5|TRBV29-1
CSVLDQETQYF
TGCAGCGTGCTAGATCAAGAGACCCAGTACTTC
>-|-|TRBJ1-5|TRBV20-1
CSALSEFDQPQHF
TGCAGTGCCCTGAGCGAATTCGATCAGCCCCAGCATTTT
>-|once|TRBJ1-5|TRBV12-3/TRBV12-4
CASSLTEFGNQPQHF
TGTGCCAGCAGTTTGACGGAATTCGGCAATCAGCCCCAGCATTTT
>TRBD2|-|TRBJ2-7|TRBV28
CASSYGGSLYEQYF
TGTGCCAGCAGTTATGGCGGGAGCCTCTACGAGCAGTACTTC
>-|few|TRBJ1-4|TRBV18
CASSREGHSNEKLFF
TGTGCCAGCTCACGAGAGGGACACAGTAATGAAAAACTGTTTTTT
>-|-|TRBJ1-1|TRBV3-1
CASSQEGRGTINTEAFF
TGTGCCAGCAGCCAAGAGGGCAGGGGCACAATCAACACTGAAGCTTTCTTT
>-|-|TRBJ2-2|TRBV7-9
CASSLITNTGELFF
TGTGCCAGCAGCCTAATAACGAACACCGGGGAGCTGTTTTTT
>TRBD1|-|TRBJ1-1|TRBV20-1
CSASGQGGTEAFF
TGCAGTGCAAGCGGACAGGGTGGCACTGAAGCTTTCTTT
>TRBD1|few|TRBJ1-6|TRBV5-1
CASSLGTGGAAYNSPLHF
TGCGCCAGCAGCTTGGGGACAGGGGGCGCGGCCTATAATTCACCCCTCCACTTT
>TRBD1|few|TRBJ1-4|TRBV25-1
CASSDQGGVGEKLFF
TGTGCCAGCAGTGATCAGGGGGGAGTAGGGGAAAAACTGTTTTTT
>-|-|TRBJ2-5|TRBV27
CASSLSWVTETQYF
TGTGCCAGCAGTTTATCGTGGGTGACAGAGACCCAGTACTTC
>-|-|TRBJ2-3|TRBV7-2
CASSSGTHTTDSQYF
TGTGCCAGCAGCTCCGGGACTCACACCACAGATTCGCAGTATTTT
>-|-|TRBJ2-5|TRBV20-1
CSARQGTIQETQYF
TGCAGTGCTAGACAGGGGACGATACAAGAGACCCAGTACTTC
>-|-|TRBJ2-7|TRBV30
CAWSVSGSGYEQYF
TGTGCCTGGAGTGTGAGTGGCAGCGGCTACGAGCAGTACTTC
>-|few|TRBJ2-2|TRBV10-3
CAIRRDTNTGELFF
TGTGCCATCAGACGGGACACAAACACCGGGGAGCTGTTTTTT
>-|-|TRBJ1-2|TRBV12-3/TRBV12-4
CASSPMTANYGYTF
TGTGCCAGCAGCCCAATGACCGCCAACTATGGCTACACCTTC
>TRBD2|-|TRBJ2-6|TRBV4-2
CASSPSGTSGIRSGANVLTF
TGTGCCAGCAGCCCATCGGGGACTAGCGGGATCCGCTCTGGGGCCAACGTCCTGACTTTC
>-|-|TRBJ2-3|TRBV5-4
CASLQGGQSTDTQYF
TGTGCCAGCCTCCAAGGGGGGCAGAGCACGGATACGCAGTATTTT
>-|-|TRBJ2-3|TRBV5-6
CASSQLDRVDTQYF
TGTGCCAGCAGCCAGCTTGATCGGGTCGATACGCAGTATTTT
>TRBD1|-|TRBJ1-6|TRBV20-1
CSVKYRGRNSPLHF
TGCAGTGTAAAGTACAGGGGTAGAAATTCACCCCTCCACTTT
>TRBD2|-|TRBJ2-3|TRBV5-1
CASSLAAGGKDTQYF
TGCGCCAGCAGCTTGGCGGCGGGGGGGAAAGATACGCAGTATTTT
>TRBD1|-|TRBJ1-2|TRBV18
CASSPGQDSNYGYTF
TGTGCCAGCTCACCGGGACAGGACTCTAACTATGGCTACACCTTC
>-|few|TRBJ1-1|TRBV18
CASSPVTPDTEAFF
TGTGCCAGCTCACCAGTCACCCCCGACACTGAAGCTTTCTTT
>-|-|TRBJ2-1|TRBV2
CAASTGNEQFF
TGTGCCGCTTCGACGGGGAATGAGCAGTTCTTC
>TRBD1|few|TRBJ1-1|TRBV6-6
CATQGRATEAFF
TGTGCCACACAGGGGAGGGCGACTGAAGCTTTCTTT
>-|-|TRBJ2-5|TRBV5-6
CASSLLSAGVEETQYF
TGTGCCAGCAGCCTACTCTCCGCCGGCGTCGAAGAGACCCAGTACTTC
>-|few|TRBJ1-4|TRBV5-1
CASSYGQLGEKLFF
TGCGCCAGCAGCTACGGACAGCTTGGTGAAAAACTGTTTTTT
>-|-|TRBJ2-3|TRBV10-3
CATRQTLEDTQYF
TGTGCCACTAGACAGACTTTGGAGGATACGCAGTATTTT
>TRBD2|-|TRBJ2-2|TRBV29-1
CSVRTGGTNTGELFF
TGCAGCGTTCGAACGGGGGGAACGAACACCGGGGAGCTGTTTTTT
>TRBD1|-|TRBJ2-5|TRBV5-1
CASSPGQVGGETQYF
TGCGCCAGCAGCCCGGGACAGGTGGGGGGAGAGACCCAGTACTTC
>TRBD2|-|TRBJ2-1|TRBV25-1
CASSEPGRNEQFF
TGTGCCAGCAGTGAACCCGGGAGGAATGAGCAGTTCTTC
>-|-|TRBJ1-2|TRBV12-3/TRBV12-4
CASSLKGMGGYTF
TGTGCCAGCAGTTTGAAGGGGATGGGTGGCTACACCTTC
>-|-|TRBJ1-2|TRBV4-3
CASSQVSGFDGYTF
TGCGCCAGCAGCCAAGTCTCAGGGTTTGACGGCTACACCTTC
>-|-|TRBJ2-7|TRBV28
CASNFGASYEQYF
TGTGCCAGCAATTTCGGGGCTTCCTACGAGCAGTACTTC